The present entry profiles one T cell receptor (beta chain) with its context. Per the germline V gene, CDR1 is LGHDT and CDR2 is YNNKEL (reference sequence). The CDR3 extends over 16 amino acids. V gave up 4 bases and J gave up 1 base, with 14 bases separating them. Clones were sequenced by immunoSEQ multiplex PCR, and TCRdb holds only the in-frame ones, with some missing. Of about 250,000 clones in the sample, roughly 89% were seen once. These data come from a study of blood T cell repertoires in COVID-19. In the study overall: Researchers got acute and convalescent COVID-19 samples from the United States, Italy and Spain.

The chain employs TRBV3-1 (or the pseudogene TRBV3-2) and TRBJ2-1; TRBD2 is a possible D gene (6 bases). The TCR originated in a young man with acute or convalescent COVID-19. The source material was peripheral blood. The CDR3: CASSLLSGLSYNEQFF. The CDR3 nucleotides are TGTGCCAGCAGCCTCCTGAGCGGGCTTTCCTACAATGAGCAGTTCTTC.